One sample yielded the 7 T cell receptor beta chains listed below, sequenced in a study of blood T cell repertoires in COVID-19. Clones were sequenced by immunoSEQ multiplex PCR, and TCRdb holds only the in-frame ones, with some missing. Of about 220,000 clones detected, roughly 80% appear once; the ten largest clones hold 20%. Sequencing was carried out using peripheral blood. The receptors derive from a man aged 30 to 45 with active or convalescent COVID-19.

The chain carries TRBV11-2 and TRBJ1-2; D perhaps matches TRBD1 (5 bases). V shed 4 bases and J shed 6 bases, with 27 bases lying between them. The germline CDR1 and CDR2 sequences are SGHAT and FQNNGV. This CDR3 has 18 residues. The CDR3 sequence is CASSSGGGEVKNSDGYTF. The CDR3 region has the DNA TGTGCCAGCAGCTCAGGCGGGGGGGAGGTAAAAAATTCGGATGGCTACACCTTC.

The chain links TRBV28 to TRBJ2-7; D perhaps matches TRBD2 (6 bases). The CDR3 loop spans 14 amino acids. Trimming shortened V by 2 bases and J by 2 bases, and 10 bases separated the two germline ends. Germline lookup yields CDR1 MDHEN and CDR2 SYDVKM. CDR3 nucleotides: TGTGCCAGCAGTTTAAGGCCGGGGGCCTACGAGCAGTACTTC. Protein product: CASSLRPGAYEQYF.

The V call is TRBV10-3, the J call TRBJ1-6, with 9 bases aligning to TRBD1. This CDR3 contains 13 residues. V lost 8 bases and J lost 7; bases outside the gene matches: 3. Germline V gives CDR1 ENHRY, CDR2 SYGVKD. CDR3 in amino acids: CAISGTGNSPLHF. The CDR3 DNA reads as TGTGCCATCTCCGGGACAGGGAATTCACCCCTCCACTTT.

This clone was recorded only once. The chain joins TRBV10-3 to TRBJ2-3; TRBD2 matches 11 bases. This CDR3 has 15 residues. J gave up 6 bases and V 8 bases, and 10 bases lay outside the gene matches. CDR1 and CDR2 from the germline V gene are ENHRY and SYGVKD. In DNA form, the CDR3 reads TGTGCCATCGGCCTAGCGGGGGGCCGGATGGATACGCAGTATTTT. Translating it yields CAIGLAGGRMDTQYF.

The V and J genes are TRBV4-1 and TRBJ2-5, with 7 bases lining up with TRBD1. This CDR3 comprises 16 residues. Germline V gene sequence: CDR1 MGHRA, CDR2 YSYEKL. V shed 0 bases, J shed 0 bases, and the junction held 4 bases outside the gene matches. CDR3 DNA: TGCGCCAGCAGCCAAGATCCGACAGGGTACCAAGAGACCCAGTACTTC. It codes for CASSQDPTGYQETQYF.

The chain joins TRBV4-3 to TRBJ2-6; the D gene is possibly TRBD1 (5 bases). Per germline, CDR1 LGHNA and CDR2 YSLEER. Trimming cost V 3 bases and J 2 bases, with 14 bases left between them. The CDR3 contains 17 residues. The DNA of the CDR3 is TGCGCCAGCAGCCATGGTCAGGGTGGAACTGGGGCCAACGTCCTGACTTTC. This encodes CASSHGQGGTGANVLTF.

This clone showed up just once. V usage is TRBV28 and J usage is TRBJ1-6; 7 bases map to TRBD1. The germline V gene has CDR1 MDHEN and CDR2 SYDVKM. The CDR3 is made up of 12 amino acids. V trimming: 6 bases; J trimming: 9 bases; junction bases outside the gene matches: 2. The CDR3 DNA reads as TGTGCCAGCAGCTCAGGGGGTTCACCCCTCCACTTT. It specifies CASSSGGSPLHF.